In this sample, the clone carrying this T cell receptor (beta chain) turned up a few times. The antigen is unknown. These data are taken from a study of T cell repertoires in cytomegalovirus infection. Study-wide context: CMV infection plus the matching HLA type was flagged by public TCR beta signatures.

General study points: Dominating the ex vivo response were TCR beta clonotypes that were CMV-specific and HLA-C-restricted. Based on cumulative public TCR beta family frequency, carriers of CMV plus the relevant HLA were identified.

TCRdb used MiXCR to reprocess the reads, holding one entry per CDR3 protein. The data show almost 500,000 distinct CDR3 sequences, 11% seen once. Per germline, CDR1 SNHLY and CDR2 FYNNEI. The CDR3 has 12 residues. V gave up 7 bases and J gave up 3 bases, with 6 bases separating them. The sequenced sample was PBMCs. This clonotype originated in a human donor in good health (CMV status not recorded). Some clones in this sample may be carry-over from other donors' samples. The chain links TRBV2 to TRBJ2-2; D unclear. The CDR3 spells CASTSDTGELFF. CDR3 sequence (DNA): TGTGCCAGCACCTCGGACACCGGGGAGCTGTTTTTT.